This T cell receptor beta chain was obtained from a study of blood T cell repertoires in COVID-19. On the study more broadly: COVID-19 samples from acute and convalescent phases originated in the United States, Italy and Spain. PBMCs, B-cell-depleted T cells, or T cells were the source of the cDNA or gDNA that made up the material.

V dropped 5 bases and J dropped 8 bases, with 19 bases sitting between them. Germline V gene data show CDR1 as SGHRS and CDR2 as YFSETQ. This CDR3 comprises 14 residues. Original methodology: Reference gene primer amplification gave nucleated cell count estimates. Clones were read by immunoSEQ multiplex PCR, and TCRdb kept only the in-frame ones, dropping some. The V and J calls and clone size come from that table; D and trimming were worked out from the DNA. The repertoire holds around 190,000 clones, with around four fifths as singletons. The material sequenced was peripheral blood. The clonotype was recovered from a man aged 65 to 79 with active or convalescent COVID-19. The V gene is TRBV5-1, the J gene TRBJ1-2; D gene unclear. CDR3 nucleotides: TGCGCCAGCAGGTTGTGGGAGGGAGAGTTCGGCTACACCTTC. As protein: CASRLWEGEFGYTF.